This T cell receptor beta chain emerged from a study of blood T cell repertoires in COVID-19. Study information: Sample material is recorded as cDNA or gDNA derived from T cells, B-cell-depleted T cells, or PBMCs.

The CDR3 has 14 amino acids. Between the trimmed V and J ends, which lost 6 bases and 6 bases, there was a span of 16 bases. The germline CDR1 and CDR2 sequences are MDHEN and SYDVKM. This clone was detected a few times. Original data processing: Amplification with reference gene primers provided the estimates of nucleated cell counts. The table came from immunoSEQ multiplex PCR; TCRdb's copy has only in-frame clones and leaves some out. V and J calls and clone size are those listed in that table; D and trimming were worked out from the DNA. This table has almost 50,000 clones, roughly 89% appearing once.

This clonotype was sampled from a man aged 45-60 years with acute or convalescent COVID-19. Sequenced: peripheral blood. This chain uses TRBV28 with TRBJ2-3; possibly TRBD1 for D (5 bases). CDR3 sequence: CASRTASTRDTQYF. CDR3 DNA: TGTGCCAGCAGGACAGCTAGTACACGTGATACGCAGTATTTT.